This T cell receptor (beta chain) originates from a study of T cell responses to AZD1222 COVID-19 vaccine. For the study at large: Samples with a second dose at about 4 or about 12 weeks were pooled together. Regarding the study as a whole: Just a handful of AZD1222 recipients tested seropositive at baseline. Spike-specific TCR breadth and depth rose after two AZD1222 doses. Donors were largely white British and mainly female; clonal diversity was possibly underestimated.

Sequenced by immunoSEQ multiplex PCR; TCRdb stores in-frame clones only, minus some. The sample has 100,000 to 150,000 clones; 85% to 90% are singletons. Germline V gives CDR1 SGHVS, CDR2 FQNEAQ. The germline V and J ends were trimmed by 5 bases and 1 base, with 3 bases remaining between them. This CDR3 region has 12 residues. As to this clone: As yet, its antigen is unknown.

The source material was peripheral blood, sampled on day 0 of AZD1222 vaccination. The V call is TRBV7-8, the J call TRBJ1-5; D is unresolved. This receptor was obtained from an adult in good health. CDR3: CASSGSNQPQHF. The CDR3 region has the DNA TGTGCCAGCAGCGGGAGCAATCAGCCCCAGCATTTT.